The entry below describes one T cell receptor beta chain. The antigen is unknown. The PCR ran on 60 Vbeta and 13 Jbeta primers. In the original workflow: Unique TCR beta chains totaled some 78 million in a later count, with around 10 million of them shared. The method was immunoSEQ multiplex PCR; TCRdb's version includes in-frame clones alone and lacks a portion of them. From that table come the V and J calls and clone size; the DNA was used to work out D and trimming. The table lists about 140,000 clones, roughly 79% of them singletons. Germline V gene sequence: CDR1 KGHSH, CDR2 LQKENI. The CDR3 runs to 15 residues. V dropped 3 bases and J dropped 2 bases, with 13 bases sitting between them. This sample was included in a study of cytomegalovirus exposure and HLA in healthy donors. Background on the study: Earlier, approximately 190 million T cells were analyzed, and 90 million to 140 million unique TCR beta sequences were found among them. Of the donors genotyped, approximately 410 in all, 80% to 85% fell in the Caucasian-associated ancestry cluster. General study findings and limits: Later work found most CMV-associated TCR beta chains apparently HLA-restricted.

The chain recombines TRBV18 with TRBJ2-5; TRBD2 is a possible D gene (6 bases). This receptor was taken from a woman in her 40s in good health and CMV-seronegative. Sequencing used PBMCs. The CDR3 DNA sequence: TGTGCCAGCTCACCTAGGGCGGGGAGACAAGAGACCCAGTACTTC. As protein: CASSPRAGRQETQYF.